A single T cell receptor beta chain is shown here with its context. These data belong to a study of blood T cell repertoires in COVID-19. Germline loops: CDR1 SGHRS, CDR2 YFSETQ. The V and J ends lost 1 base and 3 bases, in that order; junction bases with no gene match: 9. The CDR3 has 16 amino acids. Data came from immunoSEQ multiplex PCR; TCRdb stores just in-frame clones and leaves some out. The sample includes about 63,000 clones, about 80% of them seen just once. This sequence was found in a woman older than 75 with acute or convalescent COVID-19. The rearrangement joins TRBV5-1 to TRBJ2-7; 8 bases line up with TRBD2. Sequencing input: peripheral blood. The CDR3 protein is CASSLLRAGAGYEQYF. The CDR3 bases are TGCGCCAGCAGCTTGTTAAGAGCGGGAGCCGGCTACGAGCAGTACTTC.